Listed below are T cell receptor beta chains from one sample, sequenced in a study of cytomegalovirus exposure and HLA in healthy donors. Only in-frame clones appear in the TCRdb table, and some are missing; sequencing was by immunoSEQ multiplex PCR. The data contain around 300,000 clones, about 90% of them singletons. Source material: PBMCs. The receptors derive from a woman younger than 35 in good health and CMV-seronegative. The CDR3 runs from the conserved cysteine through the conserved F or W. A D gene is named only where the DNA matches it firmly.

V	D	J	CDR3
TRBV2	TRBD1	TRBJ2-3	CASKMSGTDTDTQYF
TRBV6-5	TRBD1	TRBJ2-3	CASSSTGGTDTQYF
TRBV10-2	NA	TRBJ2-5	CASSVRIQETQYF
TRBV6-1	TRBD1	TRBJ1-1	CASRRQGAGEAFF
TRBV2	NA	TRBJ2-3	CASSVLQGRDTQYF
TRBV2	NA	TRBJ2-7	CASRGGQRSYEQYF
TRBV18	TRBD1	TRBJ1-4	CASSSDRGNEKLFF
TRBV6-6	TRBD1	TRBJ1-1	CASSHMTGGAGTEAFF
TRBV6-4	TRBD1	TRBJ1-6	CASSVNDRVTPLHF
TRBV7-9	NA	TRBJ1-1	CSSSFSRDGAEAFF
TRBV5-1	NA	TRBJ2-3	CASTDTSFTDTQYF
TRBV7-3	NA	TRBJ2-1	CASSSRTANEQFF
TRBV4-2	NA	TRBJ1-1	CASSQSSGQNTEAFF
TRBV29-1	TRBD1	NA	CSVHGQGGYEQYF
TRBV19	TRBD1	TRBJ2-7	CATNGQGRYEQYF
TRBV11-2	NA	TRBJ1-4	CASSHRDGEKLFF
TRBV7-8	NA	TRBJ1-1	CASSSTWEGTEAFF
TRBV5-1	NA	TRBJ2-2	CASSPQGDAGELFF
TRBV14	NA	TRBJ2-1	CASSQVGGWVKFF
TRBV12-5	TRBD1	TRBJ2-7	CASGSGTGYPYEQYF
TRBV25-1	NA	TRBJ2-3	CASSEGGGGTDTQYF
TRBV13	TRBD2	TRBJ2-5	CASSPRSSGGAGETQYF
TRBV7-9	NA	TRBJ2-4	CASSLVPDSLAF
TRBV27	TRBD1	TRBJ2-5	CASSLSMDRGFGETQYF
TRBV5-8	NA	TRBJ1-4	CASSFLVGTPGEKLFF
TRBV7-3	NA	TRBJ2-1	CASSTPGQYNEQFF
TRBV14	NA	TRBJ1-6	CASSQVPQGVSYNSPLHF
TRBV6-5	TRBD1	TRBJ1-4	CASSYRGRWNEKLFF
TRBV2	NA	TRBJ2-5	CASGETGQETQYF
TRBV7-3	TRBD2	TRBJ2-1	CASSPGLAPAEQFF
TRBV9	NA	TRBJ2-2	CASSVGLNTGELFF
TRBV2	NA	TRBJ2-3	CASSERQDSTDTQYF
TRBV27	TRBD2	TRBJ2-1	CASSLTSGGLFNEQFF